This T cell receptor (beta chain) was identified during a study of molecular identifiers for immune sequencing clone quantification. General observations from the study: Detectable among roughly 920,000 naive cells, according to reports, was Jurkat TCR RNA spiked in from one cell.

This clonotype was counted ten times or more. Its antigen is still unknown. Preparation of the bulk TCR libraries relied on previously described methods and listed TCR primers. TCRdb ran MiXCR on the PCR reads and lists one entry per CDR3 protein. Among 20,000 to 30,000 distinct CDR3 sequences listed, approximately 17% were seen once. The junction had 3 bases not matched to a gene; V was cut back by 0 bases and J by 2 bases. This CDR3 spans 15 amino acids. Germline assignment: CDR1 SGHDT and CDR2 YYEEEE. Source material: naive CD8+ T cells from blood, with Jurkat cell RNA spiked in. As to subset: FACS-sorted CD8+CD4-CCR7+CD45RA+ naive T cells. The rearrangement links TRBV5-6 to TRBJ2-3, with 7 positions matching TRBD1. This receptor was taken from a human donor in good health. Some libraries in this study had Jurkat cell RNA spiked in. CDR3 nucleotides: TGTGCCAGCAGCTTGGGACAGGGCCCCACAGATACGCAGTATTTT. Translation gives CASSLGQGPTDTQYF.